These 27 T cell receptor beta chains share one sample of origin, sequenced in a study of human T cells and chemical hapten exposure. Time point given: patch test 2, 6 weeks after DPC sensitization. Noted treatment: therapeutic diphenylcyclopropenone sensitization with weekly scalp DPC. One entry per CDR3 protein, called by TCRdb with MiXCR from the RACE reads. The sample records 360,000 or so distinct CDR3 sequences, 6% to 7% being singletons. The source material was whole blood, sampled in connection with sensitization to the hapten diphenylcyclopropenone (DPC). The receptors shown here come from a woman between 18 and 29 years old with alopecia areata. Some clones in this sample may be carry-over from other donors' samples.

This clonotype was observed a handful of times. The chain combines TRBV12-3 or TRBV12-4 with TRBJ1-4; D is perhaps TRBD1 (5 bases). V was trimmed by 6 bases and J by 8 bases, leaving 13 bases between them. CDR3 length equals 13 residues. The CDR3 coding sequence is TGTGCCAGCAGCTCCCTCCGGGGGGAAAAACTGTTTTTT. Residues: CASSSLRGEKLFF.

This clonotype was counted between two and nine times. This chain joins TRBV6-1 and TRBJ2-7; TRBD1 might be the D (6 bases). Germline V CDR1 and CDR2: MNHNS, SASEGT. Trimming removed 6 bases from V and 2 bases from J, with 14 bases in between. The CDR3 length is 14 residues. This CDR3 reads CASRFNRETYEQYF. CDR3 coding DNA: TGTGCCAGCAGATTCAACAGGGAGACCTACGAGCAGTACTTC.

V is TRBV4-2 and J is TRBJ2-7; the match to TRBD2 covers 8 bases. The CDR3 contains 14 residues. The trim removed 1 base at V and 6 bases at J, leaving 5 bases unmatched. Germline loops: CDR1 LGHNA, CDR2 YNFKEQ. The CDR3 spells CASSQGTSFSEQYF. The CDR3 coding sequence is TGTGCCAGCAGCCAAGGGACTAGCTTTTCCGAGCAGTACTTC.

This clonotype was observed many times. The chain links TRBV24-1 to TRBJ1-2; no clear D. CDR3 length equals 14 residues. V was cut by 5 bases and J by 6 bases, with 15 bases left in between. CDR1 is KGHDR, CDR2 SFDVKD, per germline. Here the CDR3 DNA reads TGTGCCACCAGTGGGGCTTCCCGGTTTGATGGCTACACCTTC. Amino acid sequence: CATSGASRFDGYTF.

This clonotype was recorded many times. V is TRBV12-5 and J is TRBJ2-3, with D unclear. The CDR3 is 12 amino acids. The V end lost 7 bases, the J end lost 4 bases, and 9 bases lay between the germline ends. CDR1 LGHNT and CDR2 FRNRAP come from the germline V gene. As DNA, the CDR3 is TGTGCTAGTGATACGGGCGCAGATACGCAGTATTTT. Translating it yields CASDTGADTQYF.

This clonotype showed up many times. The CDR3 is CSVAPTPATYEQYF. In DNA form, the CDR3 reads TGCAGCGTTGCTCCGACACCAGCTACGTACGAGCAGTACTTC. V is TRBV29-1 and J is TRBJ2-7; D call uncertain. V was cut by 4 bases and J by 4 bases, with 17 bases left in between. The CDR3 contains 14 residues. Germline loops: CDR1 SQVTM, CDR2 ANQGSEA.

This rearrangement joins TRBV5-1 to TRBJ2-5, with 7 bases matching TRBD1. The J segment lost 1 base and the V segment lost 4 bases, leaving 10 bases of the junction unmatched. CDR3 length: 16 amino acids. The germline V gene has CDR1 SGHRS and CDR2 YFSETQ. The CDR3 region is CASSGAQGQPQETQYF. CDR3 DNA sequence: TGCGCCAGCAGCGGGGCGCAGGGACAGCCCCAAGAGACCCAGTACTTC.

This clonotype showed up just a few times. The rearrangement uses TRBV20-1 and TRBJ2-3, with TRBD1 identical over 7 bases. CDR3 length: 11 residues. Germline V gene lookup returns CDR1 DFQATT and CDR2 SNEGSKA (reference sequence). The J segment lost 4 bases and the V segment lost 6 bases, leaving 1 base of the junction unmatched. This CDR3 reads CSAQGADTQYF. As DNA, the CDR3 is TGCAGTGCCCAGGGGGCAGATACGCAGTATTTT.

The sample holds many counts of this clonotype. The V gene is TRBV6-1, the J gene TRBJ1-4; possibly TRBD1 for D (6 bases). Looked up from germline, CDR1 is MNHNS and CDR2 is SASEGT. The CDR3 extends over 14 amino acids. V lost 4 bases and J 5 bases, leaving 11 bases between the germline ends. Here the CDR3 DNA reads TGTGCCAGCAGTGCGGGCCAGGGGAATGAAAAACTGTTTTTT. This encodes CASSAGQGNEKLFF.

This clonotype was recorded many times. The chain combines TRBV4-2 with TRBJ1-1; 8 nucleotides align to TRBD1. This CDR3 has 14 residues. Germline loops: CDR1 LGHNA, CDR2 YNFKEQ. Trimming removed 8 bases from V and 3 bases from J; junction bases left unmatched: 8. The CDR3 DNA reads as TGTGCCAGCCAACTGGGACAGGAAGACACTGAAGCTTTCTTT. Translated, it gives CASQLGQEDTEAFF.

V usage is TRBV4-3 and J usage is TRBJ2-7; D is tentatively TRBD1 or TRBD2 (7 bases each). This CDR3 has 19 amino acids. The V end was cut by 5 bases, the J end by 0 bases, with 26 bases between. Germline V lookup: CDR1 LGHNA, CDR2 YSLEER. As DNA, the CDR3 is TGCGCCAGCAGCAACGAAGGGAGGGGGCCCGAATCCAGCTCCTACGAGCAGTACTTC. It codes for CASSNEGRGPESSSYEQYF.

The chain has TRBV7-2 and TRBJ2-1, with a possible D match to TRBD2 (6 bases). This CDR3 comprises 15 residues. The germline V gene has CDR1 SGHTA and CDR2 FQGNSA. The V gene lost 5 bases and the J gene lost 4 bases, with 15 bases spanning the gap. CDR3: CASSTRAGRYNEQFF. The CDR3 DNA sequence: TGTGCCAGCAGCACCCGGGCGGGGCGGTACAATGAGCAGTTCTTC.

The chain links TRBV7-9 to TRBJ2-3, with D perhaps TRBD1 or TRBD2 (5 bases each). The CDR3 runs to 14 residues. V was pared by 5 bases and J by 4 bases, with 13 bases between. CDR1 is SEHNR, CDR2 FQNEAQ, per germline (reference sequence). The CDR3 loop reads CASSPFGGADTQYF. The CDR3 DNA follows: TGTGCCAGCAGCCCATTTGGGGGTGCAGATACGCAGTATTTT.

This clonotype occurred many times. The V gene is TRBV6-2 or TRBV6-3, the J gene TRBJ2-7, with D possibly matching TRBD2 (6 bases). The germline V gene has CDR1 MNHEY and CDR2 SVGEGT. Trimming stripped 6 bases from V and 5 bases from J, with 17 bases between. This CDR3 is built from 14 residues. The CDR3 DNA sequence: TGTGCCAGCAGACGAGGGGCAGGAGGGAACGAGCAGTACTTC. Protein product: CASRRGAGGNEQYF.

This sequence joins TRBV7-8 and TRBJ1-5, with D uncertain. This CDR3 region has 14 residues. V lost 5 bases to trimming and J lost 0 bases, with 8 bases between them. Germline lookup yields CDR1 SGHVS and CDR2 FQNEAQ. The CDR3 is CASSPVNSNQPQHF. The DNA of the CDR3 is TGTGCCAGCAGCCCCGTTAATAGCAATCAGCCCCAGCATTTT.

The CDR3 region is CASSVVFEGGQGTDTQYF. The CDR3 region has the DNA TGTGCCAGCAGCGTAGTGTTTGAGGGGGGGCAAGGCACAGATACGCAGTATTTT. This chain connects TRBV9 to TRBJ2-3; a possible D gene is TRBD2 (7 bases). This CDR3 has 18 residues. V lost 0 bases to trimming and J lost 1 base, with 18 bases between them. In germline, CDR1 is SGDLS, CDR2 YYNGEE.

This clonotype was observed many times. Germline and junction disagree at one end, which may indicate a read error. This chain uses TRBV7-2 with TRBJ1-2; 10 bases line up with TRBD1. This CDR3 region has 14 residues. Germline values: CDR1 SGHTA, CDR2 FQGNSA. The CDR3 reads CASSLKPGQGWSLF. DNA of the CDR3: TGTGCCAGCAGCCTAAAACCGGGACAGGGGTGGTCGCTTTTC.

This chain uses TRBV6-1 with TRBJ2-2; tentatively, D is TRBD1 or TRBD2 (5 bases each). The CDR3 loop spans 14 amino acids. Germline V gene lookup returns CDR1 MNHNS and CDR2 SASEGT. V was cut by 6 bases and J by 3 bases, with 11 bases left in between. The CDR3: CASRGQGDTGELFF. As DNA, the CDR3 is TGTGCCAGCAGGGGCCAGGGAGACACCGGGGAGCTGTTTTTT.

This clonotype occurred a few times. This chain connects TRBV20-1 to TRBJ2-7; 10 nucleotides agree with TRBD1. Germline CDR1 and CDR2: DFQATT and SNEGSKA (reference sequence). The CDR3 has 13 residues. J lost 5 bases, V lost 4 bases, and 5 bases had no gene match. Here the CDR3 reads CSANVGTGDEQYF. The DNA of the CDR3 is TGCAGTGCTAACGTCGGGACAGGGGACGAGCAGTACTTC.

The chain carries TRBV4-3 and TRBJ2-3, with 7 bases matching TRBD1. CDR1 and CDR2 from the germline V gene are LGHNA and YSLEER. The CDR3 is 14 amino acids. The ends lost 0 bases at V and 4 bases at J; junction bases unmatched: 1. CDR3 nucleotides: TGCGCCAGCAGCCAAGAGACAGGGTCAGATACGCAGTATTTT. Its protein is CASSQETGSDTQYF.

This clonotype turned up a few times. The chain carries TRBV28 and TRBJ1-4; D remains unclear. Germline V gene sequence: CDR1 MDHEN, CDR2 SYDVKM. V shed 5 bases and J shed 6 bases, with 7 bases lying between them. This CDR3 has 12 residues. The chain's CDR3 is CASSGYYEKLFF. The CDR3 region has the DNA TGTGCCAGCAGTGGGTACTATGAAAAACTGTTTTTT.

V and J are TRBV4-3 and TRBJ2-2; TRBD2 matches at 8 bases. This CDR3 comprises 17 residues. Germline V lookup: CDR1 LGHNA, CDR2 YSLEER. Losses at the gene ends were 0 bases for V and 4 bases for J; bases not matched to a gene: 7. CDR3 coding DNA: TGCGCCAGCAGCCAAGAGACGGGCGGGGGGCCCACCGGGGAGCTGTTTTTT. This sequence encodes CASSQETGGGPTGELFF.

This clonotype was counted only a few times. CDR3 DNA: TGTGCCAGCAGCTTTAGCGGGGGCCGCAATGAGCAGTTCTTC. This gives the protein CASSFSGGRNEQFF. V gene TRBV11-2 combines with J gene TRBJ2-1; TRBD2 matches 9 bases. The CDR3 length is 14 residues. The V and J ends lost 3 bases and 6 bases, in that order; junction bases with no gene match: 3. Germline V gene lookup returns CDR1 SGHAT and CDR2 FQNNGV.

V usage is TRBV7-9 and J usage is TRBJ1-2; no clear D gene. Trimming stripped 5 bases from V and 1 base from J, with 11 bases between. This CDR3 is 14 amino acids long. Per the germline V gene, CDR1 is SEHNR and CDR2 is FQNEAQ (reference sequence). CDR3 bases: TGTGCCAGCAGCACACTTGCCAGTAACTATGGCTACACCTTC. Its protein product is CASSTLASNYGYTF.

This clonotype was observed at least ten times. The V gene is TRBV12-3 or TRBV12-4, the J gene TRBJ2-3; 8 nucleotides line up with TRBD2. This CDR3 region has 15 residues. V lost 5 bases and J lost 3; bases outside the gene matches: 7. CDR3 sequence reads: CASSPPGGQTDTQYF. The CDR3 nucleotides are TGTGCCAGCAGTCCTCCGGGGGGGCAAACAGATACGCAGTATTTT.

This chain uses TRBV28 with TRBJ2-1, with D unclear. This CDR3 is 11 amino acids long. Germline loops: CDR1 MDHEN, CDR2 SYDVKM. Trimming took off 3 bases at V and 10 bases at J, with 7 bases between the two ends. The CDR3, as DNA: TGTGCCAGCAGTTTTTTCGGCGAGCAGTTCTTC. Translating gives CASSFFGEQFF.

The V call is TRBV12-3 or TRBV12-4, the J call TRBJ2-3; TRBD2 matches 15 bases. The trim removed 4 bases at V and 5 bases at J, leaving 7 bases unmatched. CDR3 length equals 17 residues. CDR3 region: CASSSRTSGGAGDTQYF. The DNA for the CDR3 is TGTGCCAGCAGTTCCCGGACTAGCGGGGGGGCTGGAGATACGCAGTATTTT.